The present T cell receptor (beta chain) was sequenced within a study of blood T cell repertoires in COVID-19. Assay: immunoSEQ multiplex PCR; the TCRdb copy retains only in-frame clones and omits some. The data show around 100,000 clones, 80% to 85% seen once. With V trimmed by 0 bases and J by 10 bases, 10 bases remained unmatched. Per germline, CDR1 SGDLS and CDR2 YYNGEE. The CDR3 covers 16 residues. Sequenced sample: peripheral blood. The source of this sequence is a man between 70 and 80 years old with acute or convalescent COVID-19. The V and J genes are TRBV9 and TRBJ1-6; 7 nucleotides match TRBD1. Here the CDR3 DNA reads TGTGCCAGCAGCGTAGTAGACAGGGTAGGAACCTCACCCCTCCACTTT. It encodes CASSVVDRVGTSPLHF.